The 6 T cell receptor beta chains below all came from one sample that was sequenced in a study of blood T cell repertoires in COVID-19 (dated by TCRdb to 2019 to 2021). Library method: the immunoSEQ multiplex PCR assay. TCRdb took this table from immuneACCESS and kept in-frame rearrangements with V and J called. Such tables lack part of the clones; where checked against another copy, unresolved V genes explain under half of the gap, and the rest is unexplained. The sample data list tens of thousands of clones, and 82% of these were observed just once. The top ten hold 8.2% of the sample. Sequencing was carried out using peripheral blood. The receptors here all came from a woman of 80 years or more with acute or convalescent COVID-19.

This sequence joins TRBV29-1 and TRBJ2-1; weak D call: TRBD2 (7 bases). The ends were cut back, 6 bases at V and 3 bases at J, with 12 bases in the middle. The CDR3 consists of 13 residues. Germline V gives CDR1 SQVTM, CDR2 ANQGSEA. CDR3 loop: CSVGGGRYNEQFF. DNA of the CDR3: TGCAGCGTGGGGGGGGGCCGCTACAATGAGCAGTTCTTC.

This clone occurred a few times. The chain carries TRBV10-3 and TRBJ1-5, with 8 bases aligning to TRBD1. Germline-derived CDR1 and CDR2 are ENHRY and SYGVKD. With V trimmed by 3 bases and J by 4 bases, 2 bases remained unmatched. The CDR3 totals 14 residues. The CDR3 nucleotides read TGTGCCATCAGTGAAGGACAGGGTAATCAGCCCCAGCATTTT. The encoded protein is CAISEGQGNQPQHF.

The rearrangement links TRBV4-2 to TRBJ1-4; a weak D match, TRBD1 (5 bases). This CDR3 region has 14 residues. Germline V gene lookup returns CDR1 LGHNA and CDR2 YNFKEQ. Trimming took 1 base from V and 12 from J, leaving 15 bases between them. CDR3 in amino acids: CASSQGPDTKELFF. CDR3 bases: TGTGCCAGCAGCCAAGGCCCGGACACTAAAGAACTGTTTTTT.

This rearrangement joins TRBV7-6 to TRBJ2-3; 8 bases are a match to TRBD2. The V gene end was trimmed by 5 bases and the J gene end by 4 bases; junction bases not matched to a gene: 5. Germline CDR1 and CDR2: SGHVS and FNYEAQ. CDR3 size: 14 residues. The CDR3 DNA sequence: TGTGCCAGCAGCCCCGGGGGGGCGGCAGATACGCAGTATTTT. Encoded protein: CASSPGGAADTQYF.

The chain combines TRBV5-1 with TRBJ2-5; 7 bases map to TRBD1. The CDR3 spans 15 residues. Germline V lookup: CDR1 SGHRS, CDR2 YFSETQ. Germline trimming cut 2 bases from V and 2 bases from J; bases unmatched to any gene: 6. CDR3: CASSFSPGQQETQYF. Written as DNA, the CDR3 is TGCGCCAGCAGCTTTTCGCCGGGACAGCAAGAGACCCAGTACTTC.

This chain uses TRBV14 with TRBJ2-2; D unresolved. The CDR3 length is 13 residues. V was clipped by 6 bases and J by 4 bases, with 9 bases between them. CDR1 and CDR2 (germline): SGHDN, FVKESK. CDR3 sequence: CASRQTSTGELFF. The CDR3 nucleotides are TGTGCCAGCAGACAAACATCCACCGGGGAGCTGTTTTTT.